This passage covers 31 T cell receptor beta chains from one sample sequenced in a study of cytotoxic CD8 clonotypes in ibrutinib-treated CLL. Produced via immunoSEQ multiplex PCR; TCRdb's table is partial and in-frame only. The sample lists 190,000 or so clones, about two thirds occurring once. Specimen: PBMCs, collected after 24 months of ibrutinib treatment. The receptors stem from a human donor with chronic lymphocytic leukemia.

The chain is built from TRBV18 and TRBJ2-7; D not resolved. The CDR3 sequence is 13 residues long. V dropped 4 bases and J dropped 7 bases, with 14 bases sitting between them. Germline V gene lookup returns CDR1 KGHSH and CDR2 LQKENI. CDR3 bases: TGTGCCAGCTCACAGATGACTGGTGCGGAGCAGTACTTC. Translated, it gives CASSQMTGAEQYF.

The chain is built from TRBV6-5 and TRBJ2-1; perhaps TRBD2 as D (5 bases). V gave up 2 bases and J gave up 6 bases, with 17 bases separating them. The germline CDR1 and CDR2 sequences are MNHEY and SVGAGI. The CDR3 is 16 amino acids. The CDR3 spells CASSYHGVLASNEQFF. The CDR3 DNA reads as TGTGCCAGCAGTTACCACGGGGTGTTAGCGAGCAATGAGCAGTTCTTC.

This chain's CDR3 is CASSEAPGLGLFGELFF. The CDR3 bases are TGTGCCAGCAGTGAAGCGCCGGGACTAGGGTTATTTGGGGAGCTGTTTTTT. The genes are TRBV25-1 and TRBJ2-2; TRBD2 matches 8 bases. CDR1 and CDR2 from the germline V gene are MGHDK and SYGVNS. The CDR3 totals 17 residues. V gave up 2 bases and J gave up 8 bases; unmatched junction bases: 13.

The V and J genes are TRBV4-3 and TRBJ1-5; no reliable D call. Per the germline V gene, CDR1 is LGHNA and CDR2 is YSLEER. The V gene lost 0 bases and the J gene lost 10 bases, with 7 bases spanning the gap. The CDR3 runs 12 residues. The CDR3 spells CASSQDKGPQHF. CDR3 nucleotide sequence: TGCGCCAGCAGCCAAGATAAAGGTCCCCAGCATTTT.

The rearrangement links TRBV5-4 to TRBJ2-1; 7 positions agree with TRBD1. The V segment lost 0 bases and the J segment 2 bases; nucleotides outside the gene matches: 2. This CDR3 comprises 15 residues. From germline, CDR1 is SGHNT and CDR2 YYREEE (reference sequence). This chain's CDR3 is CASSLEQGAYNEQFF. The CDR3 DNA sequence: TGTGCCAGCAGCTTGGAGCAGGGGGCCTACAATGAGCAGTTCTTC.

The V gene is TRBV11-2, the J gene TRBJ2-5; tentatively, D is TRBD1 (5 bases). The CDR3 runs 12 residues. CDR1 and CDR2 from the germline V gene are SGHAT and FQNNGV. Trimming stripped 5 bases from V and 5 bases from J, with 9 bases between. The CDR3 sequence: CASSPGRETQYF. CDR3 bases: TGTGCCAGCAGCCCAGGGCGGGAGACCCAGTACTTC.

This chain connects TRBV30 to TRBJ1-2, with D possibly matching TRBD1 (6 bases). This CDR3 is built from 12 residues. Germline V gene sequence: CDR1 GTSNPN, CDR2 SVGIG (reference sequence). Between the trimmed V and J ends, which lost 5 bases and 4 bases, there was a span of 11 bases. The CDR3 nucleotides are TGTGCCTGGGGACAGAGTAGCTATGGCTACACCTTC. Amino acid sequence: CAWGQSSYGYTF.

This clone occurred once. The chain couples TRBV28 to TRBJ1-4; D uncertain. The CDR3 has 9 residues. Germline loops: CDR1 MDHEN, CDR2 SYDVKM. Trimming removed 5 bases from V and 16 bases from J, with 8 bases in between. The chain's CDR3 is CASSPGEFF. The CDR3 bases are TGTGCCAGCAGTCCTGGGGAGTTTTTT. The variable domain in full, with the rest retrieved from reference TRBV28 and TRBJ1-4, is DVKVTQSSRYLVKRTGEKVFLECVQDMDHENMFWYRQDPGLGLRLIYFSYDVKMKEKGDIPEGYSVSREKKERFSLILESASTNQTSMYLCASSPGEFFGSGTQLSVL.

This chain links TRBV2 with TRBJ2-5; 10 nucleotides agree with TRBD2. The ends lost 6 bases at V and 4 bases at J; junction bases unmatched: 8. The CDR3 covers 15 residues. Germline V lookup: CDR1 SNHLY, CDR2 FYNNEI. The CDR3 region is CASSRAGGPGETQYF. The DNA of the CDR3 is TGTGCCAGCAGCAGAGCGGGAGGGCCCGGAGAGACCCAGTACTTC.

V gene TRBV5-6 combines with J gene TRBJ2-3; D ambiguous. From germline, CDR1 is SGHDT and CDR2 YYEEEE. This CDR3 contains 12 residues. Trimming took off 0 bases at V and 8 bases at J, with 7 bases between the two ends. The CDR3 spells CASSLGGVTQYF. DNA of the CDR3: TGTGCCAGCAGCTTGGGGGGTGTTACGCAGTATTTT.

The rearrangement uses TRBV11-1 and TRBJ2-2; unclear D gene. CDR1 and CDR2 (germline): SGHAT, FQDESV (reference sequence). V gave up 1 base and J gave up 7 bases, with 7 bases separating them. The CDR3 spans 13 residues. Here the CDR3 DNA reads TGTGCCAGCAGCTTAGGGATCTTCGGGGAGCTGTTTTTT. Translating gives CASSLGIFGELFF. The variable domain in full, completed from reference TRBV11-1 and TRBJ2-2, reads EAEVAQSPRYKITEKSQAVAFWCDPISGHATLYWYRQILGQGPELLVQFQDESVVDDSQLPKDRFSAERLKGVDSTLKIQPAELGDSAMYLCASSLGIFGELFFGEGSRLTVL.

This chain uses TRBV13 with TRBJ1-2; D is unresolved. Per germline, CDR1 PRHDT and CDR2 FYEKMQ (reference sequence). Trimming took off 4 bases at V and 5 bases at J, with 11 bases between the two ends. CDR3 length: 13 amino acids. Written as DNA, the CDR3 is TGTGCCAGCAGCTCCCGGACTGGATATGGCTACACCTTC. It yields the protein CASSSRTGYGYTF.

This clone came up a few times. The chain recombines TRBV6-1 with TRBJ2-3, with unresolved D. CDR3 length equals 13 residues. Trimming removed 6 bases at V and 5 bases at J, with 12 bases between. Germline V gene lookup returns CDR1 MNHNS and CDR2 SASEGT. CDR3 sequence: CASSAEYGDTQYF. CDR3 coding DNA: TGTGCCAGCAGCGCGGAGTACGGAGATACGCAGTATTTT.

J is TRBJ1-5 and V is TRBV5-1; 12 bases agree with TRBD1. This CDR3 spans 16 amino acids. V trimming: 4 bases; J trimming: 8 bases; junction bases outside the gene matches: 10. Germline CDR1 SGHRS, CDR2 YFSETQ. The CDR3 reads CASSMHPGQGAEPQHF. CDR3 nucleotide sequence: TGCGCCAGCAGCATGCACCCGGGACAGGGGGCTGAGCCCCAGCATTTT.

This chain links TRBV7-9 with TRBJ2-7; 10 nucleotides align to TRBD1. There are 13 residues in the CDR3. Germline assignment: CDR1 SEHNR and CDR2 FQNEAQ (reference sequence). V was clipped by 3 bases and J by 5 bases; unmatched bases: 1. The CDR3 DNA follows: TGTGCCAGCAGCTTTGGACAGGGGGACGAGCAGTACTTC. It specifies CASSFGQGDEQYF.

Concerning this clone itself: An end of the junction differs from the germline gene, which may be a read error. The chain carries TRBV13 and TRBJ2-7; TRBD2 matches 9 bases. In germline, CDR1 is PRHDT, CDR2 FYEKMQ (reference sequence). This CDR3 is 17 amino acids long. This CDR3 is CASSPRGRTSVSNEQYF. In nucleotides, the CDR3 is TGTGCCAGCAGCCCGAGAGGGCGGACTAGCGTCTCCAACGAGCAGTACTTC.

The chain is built from TRBV5-1 and TRBJ2-2; D is undetermined. Trimming left V 0 bases short and J 3 bases short, with 6 bases between. Germline V gene lookup returns CDR1 SGHRS and CDR2 YFSETQ. CDR3 size: 14 residues. The CDR3 bases are TGCGCCAGCAGCTTGGCGACATACACCGGGGAGCTGTTTTTT. This gives the protein CASSLATYTGELFF.

This rearrangement joins TRBV2 to TRBJ2-3, with D perhaps matching TRBD2 (6 bases). CDR3 length: 15 residues. V was pared by 6 bases and J by 5 bases, with 18 bases between. CDR1 and CDR2 (germline): SNHLY, FYNNEI. The CDR3 is CASSTGTPRGDTQYF. CDR3 sequence (DNA): TGTGCCAGCAGCACCGGGACTCCCCGGGGAGATACGCAGTATTTT.

The gene calls are TRBV6-6 and TRBJ1-2, with a tentative D call TRBD1 (5 bases). The CDR3 is 13 residues long. V lost 2 bases, J lost 7 bases, and 11 bases lay in between. The germline gives CDR1 MNHNY, CDR2 SVGAGI (reference sequence). DNA of the CDR3: TGTGCCAGCAGTTACGAGGGCAGGGCTGGCTACACCTTC. Protein sequence: CASSYEGRAGYTF.

The rearrangement joins TRBV9 to TRBJ2-2, with D hard to call. V was trimmed by 5 bases and J by 0 bases, leaving 5 bases between them. The CDR3 covers 13 residues. Germline values: CDR1 SGDLS, CDR2 YYNGEE. The CDR3 region is CASRQTNTGELFF. Written as DNA, the CDR3 is TGTGCCAGCAGGCAGACGAACACCGGGGAGCTGTTTTTT. Using reference TRBV9 and TRBJ2-2 for the parts outside the CDR3, the full variable domain is DSGVTQTPKHLITATGQRVTLRCSPRSGDLSVYWYQQSLDQGLQFLIQYYNGEERAKGNILERFSAQQFPDLHSELNLSSLELGDSALYFCASRQTNTGELFFGEGSRLTVL.

Only one count was recorded for this clone. The chain recombines TRBV5-1 with TRBJ2-5; 13 bases agree with TRBD2. The germline CDR1 and CDR2 sequences are SGHRS and YFSETQ. V dropped 4 bases and J dropped 4; count of bases not matched to a gene: 7. The CDR3 runs to 16 residues. The CDR3 nucleotides are TGCGCCAGCAGCAAGAGGACTAGCGGGAGTGGAGAGACCCAGTACTTC. This codes for CASSKRTSGSGETQYF.

This chain joins TRBV5-5 and TRBJ2-5, with a possible D match to TRBD2 (5 bases). This CDR3 is built from 13 residues. Germline V gene sequence: CDR1 SGHKS, CDR2 YYEKEE (reference sequence). V was pared by 4 bases and J by 2 bases, with 9 bases between. CDR3 region: CASSRTRQETQYF. The DNA for the CDR3 is TGTGCCAGCAGCCGAACTAGGCAAGAGACCCAGTACTTC.

The chain joins TRBV5-1 to TRBJ2-1; D not resolved. This CDR3 comprises 15 residues. The germline V gene has CDR1 SGHRS and CDR2 YFSETQ. Deletions cut 0 bases from V and 2 bases from J, with 9 bases between. Written as DNA, the CDR3 is TGCGCCAGCAGCTTGGAGGGCCCCCCCTACAATGAGCAGTTCTTC. Residues: CASSLEGPPYNEQFF.

The genes are TRBV7-8 and TRBJ2-7, with D unclear. The CDR3 spans 16 residues. Trimming took 2 bases from V and 2 from J, leaving 16 bases between them. Germline CDR1 is SGHVS and CDR2 is FQNEAQ. CDR3 region: CASSLQASPIPYEQYF. For the CDR3, the DNA is TGTGCCAGCAGCTTACAGGCGTCCCCTATACCCTACGAGCAGTACTTC.

The chain links TRBV5-1 to TRBJ2-7, with 7 nucleotides matching TRBD2. Germline V gives CDR1 SGHRS, CDR2 YFSETQ. Losses at the gene ends were 2 bases for V and 1 base for J; bases not matched to a gene: 3. This CDR3 is built from 14 residues. The CDR3 region has the DNA TGCGCCAGCAGCTTCTCTAGCGGATCCTACGAGCAGTACTTC. It specifies CASSFSSGSYEQYF.

V usage is TRBV28 and J usage is TRBJ2-7; 8 nucleotides line up with TRBD1. The length of the CDR3 is 15 residues. From germline, CDR1 is MDHEN and CDR2 SYDVKM. Trimming at V came to 3 bases and at J to 0 bases, leaving 4 bases not matched to a gene. The DNA of the CDR3 is TGTGCCAGCAGTTTGTGGACAGGGTCCTCCTACGAGCAGTACTTC. This encodes CASSLWTGSSYEQYF. The entire variable domain, with the rest obtained from reference TRBV28 and TRBJ2-7, is as follows: DVKVTQSSRYLVKRTGEKVFLECVQDMDHENMFWYRQDPGLGLRLIYFSYDVKMKEKGDIPEGYSVSREKKERFSLILESASTNQTSMYLCASSLWTGSSYEQYFGPGTRLTVT.

This clone appeared a few times. J is TRBJ2-1 and V is TRBV11-2; possibly TRBD2 for D (6 bases). The CDR3 covers 12 residues. Germline CDR1 SGHAT, CDR2 FQNNGV. With 6 bases removed from V and 7 bases from J, the gap between germline ends came to 10 bases. The DNA of the CDR3 is TGTGCCAGCAGGGAGGGGCTGAATGAGCAGTTCTTC. This encodes CASREGLNEQFF.

This clone was seen more than once but under ten times. The rearrangement uses TRBV2 and TRBJ2-7; possibly TRBD1 or TRBD2 for D (5 bases each). Looked up from germline, CDR1 is SNHLY and CDR2 is FYNNEI. The CDR3 contains 12 residues. With 11 bases removed from V and 2 bases from J, the gap between germline ends came to 13 bases. The CDR3 sequence is CAGRLGAYEQYF. For the CDR3, the DNA is TGTGCCGGTCGGTTGGGGGCCTACGAGCAGTACTTC. Full variable domain (outside the CDR3, taken from reference TRBV2 and TRBJ2-7): EPEVTQTPSHQVTQMGQEVILRCVPISNHLYFYWYRQILGQKVEFLVSFYNNEISEKSEIFDDQFSVERPDGSNFTLKIRSTKLEDSAMYFCAGRLGAYEQYFGPGTRLTVT.

This rearrangement joins TRBV5-4 to TRBJ2-1; no reliable D call. The CDR3 totals 15 residues. CDR1 is SGHNT, CDR2 YYREEE, per germline (reference sequence). V was shortened by 0 bases and J by 0 bases, with 7 bases between the two germline ends. CDR3 nucleotide sequence: TGTGCCAGCAGCTTGGGCCAAAGCTCCTACAATGAGCAGTTCTTC. It specifies CASSLGQSSYNEQFF.

V and J are TRBV18 and TRBJ1-4, with 9 positions matching TRBD1. The germline CDR1 and CDR2 sequences are KGHSH and LQKENI. After removal of 5 bases from V and 5 bases from J, the junction contained 6 bases not matched to a gene. CDR3 size: 15 residues. DNA of the CDR3: TGTGCCAGCTCAAGACAGGGGGTCCAAAATGAAAAACTGTTTTTT. Translated, it gives CASSRQGVQNEKLFF.

This chain connects TRBV5-4 to TRBJ1-2, with TRBD1 matching over 8 bases. V shed 4 bases, J shed 8 bases, and the junction held 16 bases outside the gene matches. Germline loops: CDR1 SGHNT, CDR2 YYREEE (reference sequence). This CDR3 has 16 amino acids. Here the CDR3 DNA reads TGTGCCAGCAGCGCAGGACAGGGAAGCCCCATGTTCGGCTACACCTTC. Translated, it gives CASSAGQGSPMFGYTF.